This TCR beta chain was identified during a study of CD8 T cells in Susac syndrome. Whole-study context: At the time of blood draw, patients with Susac syndrome were therapy-naive, receiving corticosteroids, or receiving intravenous immunoglobulin alone.

Regarding the study as a whole: Clonal expansion was not seen in any Susac syndrome CD4+ T cell repertoire.

In this sample, this clonotype turned up a few times. Its matching antigen is unknown. Reverse transcription of roughly 0.5 to 1 ug RNA was carried out with random hexamers. One entry per CDR3 protein, called by TCRdb with MiXCR from the immunoSEQ multiplex PCR reads. The sample yields 120,000 to 150,000 distinct CDR3 sequences, approximately 96% seen once. TEMRA cells were enriched by FACS, while CD8+ and CD4+ T cells were obtained through a negative isolation that was performed magnetically. The germline gives CDR1 MNHNS, CDR2 SASEGT. The CDR3 length is 14 residues. V lost 5 bases and J lost 10, with 19 bases in between.

The sample comprised CD4+ T cells from PBMCs. The source of this sequence is a human donor with Susac syndrome. The J gene is TRBJ2-3, the V gene TRBV6-1, with D perhaps assigned TRBD1 or TRBD2 (5 bases each). Here the CDR3 DNA reads TGTGCCAGCAGTCCTTCCGGGACCTCTCGTGCGCAGTATTTT. Protein product: CASSPSGTSRAQYF.